This TCR beta chain originates from a study of OX40 agonist ivuxolimab in advanced cancers. Study conclusions and caveats: Average numbers of expanded clones were greater in CD8+ T cells than in CD4+.

V trimming: 3 bases; J trimming: 4 bases; junction bases outside the gene matches: 6. The CDR3 spans 13 residues. Germline CDR1 is SQVTM and CDR2 is ANQGSEA. Blood sampling was done at baseline, cycle 4 day 1, and cycle 7 day 1. Repertoires were generated with immunoSEQ multiplex PCR, while TCRdb's copy carries only in-frame clones and drops some. The sample lists tens of thousands of clones; about 90% were seen once. Notes on this clone: Its target is unknown.

Here the sequenced sample was CD4+ or CD8+ T cells sorted from blood, taken in a trial of the OX40 agonist ivuxolimab. The rearrangement links TRBV29-1 to TRBJ2-7, with TRBD2 matching 7 bases. The TCR sequence derives from an adult with an advanced solid tumor such as melanoma, head and neck, liver or kidney cancer. The CDR3 region has the DNA TGCAGCGTTGATTTAGCGGGCGGTTACGAGCAGTACTTC. Encoded protein: CSVDLAGGYEQYF.